The rows below give T cell receptor beta chains drawn from one sample of a study of T cells in Graves' hyperthyroidism and ophthalmopathy. TCRdb recomputed calls from the multiplex PCR reads with MiXCR, one row per CDR3 protein. The sample records about 300,000 distinct CDR3 sequences, 15% to 20% being singletons. The sample was blood. The receptors stem from a man aged 50 to 59 with Graves' ophthalmopathy. Each CDR3 is given with its conserved first and last residue. Fields, in order: V gene, CDR3 length, clone size, J gene, D gene, CDR3 protein, CDR3 DNA. The D gene is left open where the match is weak. The size field is filled for only some rows; it gives once, few, many or a size class.

TRBV6-1	15	many	TRBJ1-2	-	CASSDRDFPNYGYTF	TGTGCCAGCAGTGACCGGGACTTCCCGAACTATGGCTACACCTTC
TRBV4-1	16	-	TRBJ2-5	TRBD1	CASSGQGLPPQETQYF	TGCGCCAGCAGTGGACAGGGTCTCCCCCCCCAGGAGACCCAGTACTTC
TRBV5-4	14	-	TRBJ1-1	-	CASSPVRIHTEAFF	TGTGCCAGCAGTCCCGTCAGGATCCACACTGAAGCTTTCTTT
TRBV7-8	16	-	TRBJ2-1	TRBD2	CASSLSGNPSYNEQFF	TGTGCCAGCAGCCTTAGCGGGAACCCCTCCTACAATGAGCAGTTCTTC
TRBV9	14	-	TRBJ2-1	TRBD2	CASSVSGSGNEQFF	TGTGCCAGCAGCGTGAGCGGGAGCGGCAATGAGCAGTTCTTC
TRBV19	16	few	TRBJ2-3	-	CASSSPGGTDGDTQYF	TGTGCCAGTAGTAGCCCGGGGGGCACAGACGGGGATACGCAGTATTTT
TRBV19	14	-	TRBJ1-1	TRBD1	CASSPLTGAPEAFF	TGTGCCAGTAGTCCGCTGACAGGGGCTCCTGAAGCTTTCTTT
TRBV5-1	14	many	TRBJ1-1	-	CASSLNVGNTEAFF	TGCGCCAGCAGCTTGAACGTCGGGAACACTGAAGCTTTCTTT
TRBV28	12	few	TRBJ2-4	TRBD1	CASRGQGYIQYF	TGTGCCAGCAGAGGACAGGGGTACATTCAGTACTTC
TRBV7-9	13	few	TRBJ1-2	-	CASSSGYRYGYTF	TGTGCCAGCAGCTCCGGGTATCGCTATGGCTACACCTTC
TRBV9	13	few	TRBJ1-2	-	CASSVRAGDGYTF	TGTGCCAGCAGCGTTCGGGCAGGGGATGGCTACACCTTC
TRBV7-2	12	many	TRBJ2-1	-	CASSQELGEQFF	TGTGCCAGCAGCCAAGAGCTTGGTGAGCAGTTCTTC
TRBV2	15	-	TRBJ2-5	-	CASSFSGFSQETQYF	TGTGCCAGCAGTTTCTCCGGGTTTAGCCAAGAGACCCAGTACTTC
TRBV11-2	15	-	TRBJ1-6	-	CASSLVGFYNSPLHF	TGTGCCAGCAGCTTAGTAGGATTTTATAATTCACCCCTCCACTTT
TRBV4-1	17	-	TRBJ2-7	TRBD1	CASSLEGTGGNPREQYF	TGCGCCAGCAGCCTCGAGGGGACAGGGGGTAACCCACGGGAGCAGTACTTC
TRBV11-2	16	-	TRBJ2-7	TRBD1	CASSYQTGTGGGEQYF	TGTGCCAGCAGCTATCAAACCGGGACAGGGGGAGGCGAGCAGTACTTC
TRBV7-3	16	-	TRBJ2-3	-	CASIKSRGGKSDTQYF	TGTGCCAGCATCAAATCTAGAGGGGGGAAATCCGATACGCAGTATTTT
TRBV29-1	12	few	TRBJ2-1	-	CSFGLWYNEQFF	TGCAGCTTCGGACTGTGGTACAATGAGCAGTTCTTC
TRBV27	15	many	TRBJ2-5	TRBD2	CASRTAGTSPATQYF	TGTGCCAGCAGAACTGCTGGGACTAGTCCAGCGACCCAGTACTTC
TRBV11-2	13	many	TRBJ2-1	-	CASSSSGDNEQFF	TGTGCCAGCAGCTCGAGCGGAGACAATGAGCAGTTCTTC
TRBV5-1	13	few	TRBJ1-2	TRBD1	CASSFGQGDGYTF	TGCGCCAGCAGCTTTGGACAGGGCGATGGCTACACCTTC
TRBV9	16	few	TRBJ2-5	TRBD2	CASSVATSGAQETQYF	TGTGCCAGCAGCGTAGCTACTAGCGGGGCCCAAGAGACCCAGTACTTC
TRBV2	14	-	TRBJ2-7	-	CASTSFLSSYEQYF	TGTGCCAGCACAAGTTTTTTGAGCTCCTACGAGCAGTACTTC
TRBV3-1	16	many	TRBJ1-4	TRBD1	CASSPRDRGTNEKLFF	TGTGCCAGCAGCCCCCGGGACAGAGGAACTAATGAAAAACTGTTTTTT
TRBV10-2	16	few	TRBJ2-1	-	CASTTASSYRYNEQFF	TGCGCCAGCACAACTGCGAGTAGCTATCGGTACAATGAGCAGTTCTTC
TRBV3-1	15	many	TRBJ2-7	TRBD2	CASSPAGGRAYEQYF	TGTGCCAGCAGCCCGGCCGGCGGGAGGGCCTACGAGCAGTACTTC
TRBV18	16	-	TRBJ2-1	TRBD2	CASSPPSVAGWNEQFF	TGTGCCAGCTCACCACCCTCGGTAGCGGGCTGGAATGAGCAGTTCTTC
TRBV7-9	17	-	TRBJ2-7	TRBD2	CASSSTTRLAGYYEQYF	TGTGCCAGCAGCTCCACTACGAGACTAGCGGGATACTACGAGCAGTACTTC
TRBV6-5	13	few	TRBJ1-2	-	CASSYRIGYGYTF	TGTGCCAGCAGTTACAGGATTGGCTATGGCTACACCTTC
TRBV11-2	17	many	TRBJ2-6	TRBD1	CASSRRDRVVGANVLTF	TGTGCCAGCAGCCGAAGAGACAGGGTCGTAGGGGCCAACGTCCTGACTTTC
TRBV6-2/TRBV6-3	18	few	TRBJ2-1	TRBD2	CASSYSYQLAGSYNEQFF	TGTGCCAGCAGTTACTCCTACCAACTAGCGGGCTCCTACAATGAGCAGTTCTTC
TRBV20-1	21	-	TRBJ2-3	TRBD1	CSARDRRTGSYNGPSTDTQYF	TGCAGTGCTAGAGATCGGAGGACAGGAAGCTACAACGGCCCTAGCACAGATACGCAGTATTTT
TRBV2	14	few	TRBJ2-2	TRBD1	CASRADRGAGELFF	TGTGCCAGCAGAGCGGACAGGGGGGCCGGGGAGCTGTTTTTT
TRBV5-1	16	-	TRBJ2-7	-	CASSLTSGQSHYEQYF	-
TRBV5-1	15	many	TRBJ2-7	TRBD2	CASSLGPSGIYEQYF	TGCGCCAGCAGCTTGGGCCCTAGCGGGATCTACGAGCAGTACTTC
TRBV28	11	many	TRBJ1-1	-	CASSFDRPAFF	TGTGCCAGCAGTTTTGACCGGCCAGCTTTCTTT
TRBV2	11	-	TRBJ2-1	-	CASSAAAEQFF	TGTGCCAGCAGCGCCGCGGCTGAGCAGTTCTTC
TRBV5-1	14	-	TRBJ2-7	-	CASSSGTIYYEQYF	TGCGCCAGCAGCTCCGGGACAATCTATTACGAGCAGTACTTC
TRBV20-1	15	many	TRBJ2-7	TRBD1	CSASRPGQSSYEQYF	TGCAGTGCTAGCAGACCGGGACAGAGCTCCTACGAGCAGTACTTC
TRBV28	11	few	TRBJ2-7	-	CASSGHYEQYF	TGTGCCAGCAGTGGACACTACGAGCAGTACTTC
TRBV5-1	18	few	TRBJ2-1	TRBD2	CASTSLGLAGPSYNEQFF	TGCGCCAGCACCTCACTGGGGCTAGCGGGCCCCTCCTACAATGAGCAGTTCTTC
TRBV12-3/TRBV12-4	14	many	TRBJ2-1	-	CASTSRSWGSEQFF	TGTGCCAGCACGAGTCGTTCGTGGGGTAGTGAGCAGTTCTTC
TRBV2	10	-	TRBJ2-7	-	CASSRGEQYF	TGTGCCAGCAGTAGAGGCGAGCAGTACTTC
TRBV7-9	14	few	TRBJ2-7	TRBD2	CASSHRDYPYEQYF	TGTGCCAGCAGCCACCGGGACTACCCCTACGAGCAGTACTTC
TRBV30	14	-	TRBJ1-5	TRBD1	CASSGTGVQQPQHF	TGTGCCTCTTCCGGGACAGGGGTACAGCAGCCCCAGCATTTT
TRBV2	15	-	TRBJ2-1	-	CASSDSPGERNEQFF	TGTGCCAGCAGTGACTCCCCAGGGGAGAGGAATGAGCAGTTCTTC
TRBV7-9	15	many	TRBJ2-1	-	CASSSSSPGANEQFF	TGTGCCAGCAGCTCCTCGAGTCCGGGGGCGAATGAGCAGTTCTTC
TRBV30	14	many	TRBJ2-3	-	CAWNPGLTTDTQYF	TGTGCCTGGAACCCGGGACTTACCACAGATACGCAGTATTTT
TRBV13	15	-	TRBJ2-7	-	CASSLHRAVSYEQYF	TGTGCCAGCAGCTTACATCGAGCGGTCTCCTACGAGCAGTACTTC
TRBV20-1	12	few	TRBJ2-1	-	CSASARYNEQFF	TGCAGTGCTAGCGCGCGGTACAATGAGCAGTTCTTC
TRBV14	17	many	TRBJ2-7	-	CASSQDFSGHREAEQYF	TGTGCCAGCAGCCAAGATTTTTCGGGCCACAGGGAAGCCGAGCAGTACTTC
TRBV11-2	17	many	TRBJ2-3	TRBD2	CASSPGTSGVRTDTQYF	TGTGCCAGCAGCCCAGGGACTAGCGGGGTTCGCACAGATACGCAGTATTTT
TRBV28	15	few	TRBJ2-1	TRBD2	CANAKEREGLNEQFF	TGTGCCAACGCAAAGGAGCGGGAGGGCCTTAATGAGCAGTTCTTC
TRBV24-1	13	few	TRBJ2-3	-	CATSGRSSDTQYF	TGTGCCACCAGCGGGAGAAGTTCCGATACGCAGTATTTT
TRBV6-2/TRBV6-3	15	-	TRBJ2-2	TRBD1	CASREPGQGPGELFF	TGTGCCAGCAGGGAACCGGGACAGGGGCCCGGGGAGCTGTTTTTT
TRBV7-2	14	many	TRBJ2-1	-	CASSSLFPGVKQFF	TGTGCCAGCAGCTCTCTATTCCCGGGAGTAAAGCAGTTCTTC
TRBV9	14	many	TRBJ1-1	-	CASSPRRPGTEAFF	TGTGCCAGCAGCCCCCGCCGCCCCGGCACTGAAGCTTTCTTT
TRBV27	17	-	TRBJ2-2	TRBD2	CASSFRTSAGNTGELFF	TGTGCCAGCAGTTTTAGGACTAGCGCCGGGAACACCGGGGAGCTGTTTTTT
TRBV5-1	15	few	TRBJ2-5	-	CASSLALVVEETQYF	TGCGCCAGCAGCTTGGCGTTGGTGGTCGAAGAGACTCAGTACTTC
TRBV20-1	14	many	TRBJ2-5	TRBD2	CSARGLAGVETQYF	TGCAGTGCCAGGGGACTAGCGGGAGTGGAGACCCAGTACTTC